This T cell receptor (beta chain) comes out of a study of spatial heterogeneity in lung cancer. From germline, CDR1 is LNHNV and CDR2 YYDKDF (reference sequence). The CDR3 sequence is 15 residues long. V dropped 4 bases and J dropped 8; count of bases not matched to a gene: 6. Noted time point: sample taken at primary tumor resection. Researchers sequenced whole RNA taken from tumor, nontumor lung or frozen PBMC without sorting. Relative to its sample, this clonotype is medium-sized. Antigen specificity is unknown. This beta chain came through as a stray read in a library set up for alpha chains, and its size says little. TCRdb re-analysed the 5' RACE reads in MiXCR, keeping a single row per CDR3 protein. The table lists about 13,000 distinct CDR3 sequences, approximately 4.8% of them singletons. Study-level findings and limits: Tumoral mutation counts were tracked by counts of expanded intratumoral alpha and beta TCRs.

The material was lung tumor tissue, obtained at surgery. This sequence originates from a male donor with early-stage non-small cell lung cancer. This chain uses TRBV15 with TRBJ1-6, with 9 bases that match TRBD1. The CDR3 here is CATSKLDRGDSPLHF. CDR3 bases: TGTGCCACCAGCAAGCTGGACAGGGGTGATTCACCCCTCCACTTT.